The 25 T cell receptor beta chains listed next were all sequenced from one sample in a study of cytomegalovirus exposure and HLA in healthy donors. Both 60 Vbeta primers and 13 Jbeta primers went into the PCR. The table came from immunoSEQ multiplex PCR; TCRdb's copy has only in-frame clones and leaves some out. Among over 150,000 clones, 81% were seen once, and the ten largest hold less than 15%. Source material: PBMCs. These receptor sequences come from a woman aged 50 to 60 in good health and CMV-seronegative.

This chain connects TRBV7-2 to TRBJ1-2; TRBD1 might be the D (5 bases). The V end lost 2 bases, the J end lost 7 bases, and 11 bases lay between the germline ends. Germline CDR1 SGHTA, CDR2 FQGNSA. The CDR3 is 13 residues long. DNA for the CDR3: TGTGCCAGCAGCTTAAGGGGCTTGGGTGGCTACACCTTC. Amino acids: CASSLRGLGGYTF.

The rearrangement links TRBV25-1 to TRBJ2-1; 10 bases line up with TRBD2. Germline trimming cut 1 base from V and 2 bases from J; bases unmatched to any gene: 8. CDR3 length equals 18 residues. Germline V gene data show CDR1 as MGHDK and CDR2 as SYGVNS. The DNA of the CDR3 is TGTGCCAGCAGTGAATCCAAGCGGGAGGGCCTAGCCTACAATGAGCAGTTCTTC. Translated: CASSESKREGLAYNEQFF. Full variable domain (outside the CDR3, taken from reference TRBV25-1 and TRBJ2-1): EADIYQTPRYLVIGTGKKITLECSQTMGHDKMYWYQQDPGMELHLIHYSYGVNSTEKGDLSSESTVSRIRTEHFPLTLESARPSHTSQYLCASSESKREGLAYNEQFFGPGTRLTVL.

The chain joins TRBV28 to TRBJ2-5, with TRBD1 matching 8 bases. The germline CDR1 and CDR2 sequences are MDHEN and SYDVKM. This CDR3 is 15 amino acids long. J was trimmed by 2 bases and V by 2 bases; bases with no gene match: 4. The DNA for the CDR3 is TGTGCCAGCAGTTTACAGACAGGGGTACAAGAGACCCAGTACTTC. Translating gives CASSLQTGVQETQYF.

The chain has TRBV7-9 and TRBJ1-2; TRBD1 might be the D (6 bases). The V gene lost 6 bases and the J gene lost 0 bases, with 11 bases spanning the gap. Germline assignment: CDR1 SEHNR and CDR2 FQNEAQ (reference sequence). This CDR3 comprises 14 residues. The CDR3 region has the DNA TGTGCCAGCAGTTCAGGGGCCGCTAACTATGGCTACACCTTC. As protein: CASSSGAANYGYTF.

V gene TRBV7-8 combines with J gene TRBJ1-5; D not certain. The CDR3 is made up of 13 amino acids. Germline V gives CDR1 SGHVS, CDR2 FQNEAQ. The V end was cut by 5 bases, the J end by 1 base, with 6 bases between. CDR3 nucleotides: TGTGCCAGCAGCGCGGCAAGCAATCAGCCCCAGCATTTT. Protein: CASSAASNQPQHF.

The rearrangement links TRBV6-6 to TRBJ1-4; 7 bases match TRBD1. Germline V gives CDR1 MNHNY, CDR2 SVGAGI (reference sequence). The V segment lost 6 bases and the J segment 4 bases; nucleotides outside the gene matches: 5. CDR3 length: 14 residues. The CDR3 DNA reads TGTGCCAGCAGGCCCGGGACAGTTAATGAAAAACTGTTTTTT. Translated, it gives CASRPGTVNEKLFF.

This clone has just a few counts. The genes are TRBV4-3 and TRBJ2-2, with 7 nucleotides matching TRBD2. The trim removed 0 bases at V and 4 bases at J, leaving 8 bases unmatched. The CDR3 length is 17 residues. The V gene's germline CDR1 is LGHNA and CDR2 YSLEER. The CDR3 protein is CASSQEGGVRGTGELFF. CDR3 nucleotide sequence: TGCGCCAGCAGCCAAGAGGGAGGGGTGCGGGGCACCGGGGAGCTGTTTTTT.

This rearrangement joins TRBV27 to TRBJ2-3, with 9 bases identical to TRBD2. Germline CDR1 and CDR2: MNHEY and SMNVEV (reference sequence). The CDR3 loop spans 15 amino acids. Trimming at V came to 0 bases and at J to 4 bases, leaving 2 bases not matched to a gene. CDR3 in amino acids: CASSLSPSGADTQYF. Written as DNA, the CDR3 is TGTGCCAGCAGTTTATCACCTAGCGGGGCAGATACGCAGTATTTT.

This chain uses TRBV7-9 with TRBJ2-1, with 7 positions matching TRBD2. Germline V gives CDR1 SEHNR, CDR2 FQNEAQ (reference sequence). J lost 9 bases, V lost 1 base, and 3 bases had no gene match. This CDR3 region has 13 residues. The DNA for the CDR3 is TGTGCCAGCAGCTTAGAGGGACTAACTGAGCAGTTCTTC. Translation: CASSLEGLTEQFF. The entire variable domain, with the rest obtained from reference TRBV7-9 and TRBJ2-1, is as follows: DTGVSQNPRHKITKRGQNVTFRCDPISEHNRLYWYRQTLGQGPEFLTYFQNEAQLEKSRLLSDRFSAERPKGSFSTLEIQRTEQGDSAMYLCASSLEGLTEQFFGPGTRLTVL.

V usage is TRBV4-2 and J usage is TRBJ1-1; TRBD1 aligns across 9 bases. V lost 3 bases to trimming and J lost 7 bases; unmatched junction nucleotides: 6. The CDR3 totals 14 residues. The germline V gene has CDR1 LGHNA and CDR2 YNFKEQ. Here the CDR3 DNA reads TGTGCCAGCAGCCACCTCACAGGGGGCGGTGAAGCTTTCTTT. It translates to CASSHLTGGGEAFF.

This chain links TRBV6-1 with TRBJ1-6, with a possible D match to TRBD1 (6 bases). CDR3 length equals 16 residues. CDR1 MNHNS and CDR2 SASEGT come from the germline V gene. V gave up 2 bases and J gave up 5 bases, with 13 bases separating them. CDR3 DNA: TGTGCCAGCAGTGAACTACGGACAGTCGATAATTCACCCCTCCACTTT. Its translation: CASSELRTVDNSPLHF.

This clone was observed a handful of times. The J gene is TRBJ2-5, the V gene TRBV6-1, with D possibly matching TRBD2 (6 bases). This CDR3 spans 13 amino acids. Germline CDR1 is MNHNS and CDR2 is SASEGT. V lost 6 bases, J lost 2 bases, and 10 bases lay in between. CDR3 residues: CASREAGQETQYF. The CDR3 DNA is TGTGCCAGCAGGGAGGCGGGGCAAGAGACCCAGTACTTC.

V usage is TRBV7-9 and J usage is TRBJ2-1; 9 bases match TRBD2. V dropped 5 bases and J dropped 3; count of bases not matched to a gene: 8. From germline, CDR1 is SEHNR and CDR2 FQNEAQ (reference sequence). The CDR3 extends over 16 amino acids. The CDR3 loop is CASSPPTSGDYNEQFF. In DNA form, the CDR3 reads TGTGCCAGCAGCCCACCGACTAGCGGAGACTACAATGAGCAGTTCTTC.

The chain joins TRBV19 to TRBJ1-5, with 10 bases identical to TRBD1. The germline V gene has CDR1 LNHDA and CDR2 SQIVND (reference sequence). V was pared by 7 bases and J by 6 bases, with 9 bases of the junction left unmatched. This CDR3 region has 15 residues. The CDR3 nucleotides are TGTGCCAGTATATCGGGACAGGGGCATAGTCAGCCCCAGCATTTT. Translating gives CASISGQGHSQPQHF.

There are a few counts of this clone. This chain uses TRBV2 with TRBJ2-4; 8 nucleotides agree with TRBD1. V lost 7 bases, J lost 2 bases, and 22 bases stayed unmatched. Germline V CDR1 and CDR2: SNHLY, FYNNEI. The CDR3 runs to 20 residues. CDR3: CASKRSPAGGSGSSKNIQYF. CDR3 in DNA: TGTGCCAGCAAGAGGTCTCCGGCAGGGGGCAGTGGATCATCCAAAAACATTCAGTACTTC.

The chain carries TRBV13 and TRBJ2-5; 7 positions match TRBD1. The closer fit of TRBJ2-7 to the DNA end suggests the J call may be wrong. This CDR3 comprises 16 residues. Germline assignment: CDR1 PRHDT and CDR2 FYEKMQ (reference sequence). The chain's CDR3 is CASSLGVGGDAYEQYF. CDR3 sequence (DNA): TGTGCCAGCAGCCTGGGGGTAGGGGGCGATGCCTACGAGCAGTACTTC.

The CDR3 bases are TGTGCCAGCAGCTTGGGCGGGGGCCACTCCTACGAGCAGTACTTC. Translation: CASSLGGGHSYEQYF. V usage is TRBV7-2 and J usage is TRBJ2-7, with D possibly being TRBD2 (7 bases). Trimming left V 3 bases short and J 0 bases short, with 12 bases between. The germline gives CDR1 SGHTA, CDR2 FQGNSA. The CDR3 is 15 amino acids.

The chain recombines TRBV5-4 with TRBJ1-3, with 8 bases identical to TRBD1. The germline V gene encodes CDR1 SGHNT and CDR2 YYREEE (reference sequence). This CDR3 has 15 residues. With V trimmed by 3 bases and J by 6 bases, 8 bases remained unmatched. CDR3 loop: CASSSMGTGANTIYF. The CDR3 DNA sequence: TGTGCCAGCAGCTCGATGGGGACAGGCGCAAACACCATATATTTT.

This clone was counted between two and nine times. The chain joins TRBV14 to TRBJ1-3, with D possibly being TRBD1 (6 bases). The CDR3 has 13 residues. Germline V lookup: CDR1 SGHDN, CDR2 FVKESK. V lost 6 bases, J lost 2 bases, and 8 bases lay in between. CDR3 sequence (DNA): TGTGCCAGCAGGCGGGGGCCTGGAAACACCATATATTTT. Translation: CASRRGPGNTIYF.

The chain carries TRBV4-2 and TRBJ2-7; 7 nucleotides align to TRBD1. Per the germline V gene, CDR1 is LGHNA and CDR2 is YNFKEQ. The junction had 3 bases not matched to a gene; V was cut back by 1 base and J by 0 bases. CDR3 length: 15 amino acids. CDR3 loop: CASSQAQGNSYEQYF. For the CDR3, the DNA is TGTGCCAGCAGCCAAGCACAGGGGAACTCCTACGAGCAGTACTTC.

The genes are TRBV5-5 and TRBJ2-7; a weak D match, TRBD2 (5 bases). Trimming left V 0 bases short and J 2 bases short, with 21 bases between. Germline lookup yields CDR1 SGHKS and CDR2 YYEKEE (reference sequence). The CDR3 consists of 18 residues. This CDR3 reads CASSLDTLSGSIPYEQYF. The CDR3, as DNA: TGTGCCAGCAGCTTGGATACGCTGTCGGGGTCGATACCCTACGAGCAGTACTTC.

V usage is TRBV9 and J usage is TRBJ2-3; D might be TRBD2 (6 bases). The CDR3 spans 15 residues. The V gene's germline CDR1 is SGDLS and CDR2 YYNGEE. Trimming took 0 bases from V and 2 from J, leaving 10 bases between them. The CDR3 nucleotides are TGTGCCAGCAGCGTAGTGGGCGGGAACACAGATACGCAGTATTTT. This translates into CASSVVGGNTDTQYF.

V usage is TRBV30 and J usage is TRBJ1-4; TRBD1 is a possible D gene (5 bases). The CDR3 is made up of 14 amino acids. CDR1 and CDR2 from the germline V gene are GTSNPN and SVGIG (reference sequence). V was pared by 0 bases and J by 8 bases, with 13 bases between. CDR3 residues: CAWSVKGAGEKLFF. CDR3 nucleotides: TGTGCCTGGAGTGTGAAAGGGGCAGGGGAAAAACTGTTTTTT.

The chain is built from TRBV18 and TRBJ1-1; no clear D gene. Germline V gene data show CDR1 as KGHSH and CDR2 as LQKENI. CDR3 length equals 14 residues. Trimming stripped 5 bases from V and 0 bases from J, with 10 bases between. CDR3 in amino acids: CASSSGTLNTEAFF. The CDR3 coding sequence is TGTGCCAGCTCATCGGGTACCCTGAACACTGAAGCTTTCTTT.

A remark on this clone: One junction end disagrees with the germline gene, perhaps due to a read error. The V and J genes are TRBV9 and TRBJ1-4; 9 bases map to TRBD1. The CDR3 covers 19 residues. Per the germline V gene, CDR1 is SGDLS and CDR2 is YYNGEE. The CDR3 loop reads CASSVEGVSSQGAKEKLFF. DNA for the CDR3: TGTGCCAGCAGCGTAGAGGGGGTATCCTCACAGGGGGCTAAAGAAAAACTGTTTTTT. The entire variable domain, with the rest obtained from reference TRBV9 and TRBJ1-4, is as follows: DSGVTQTPKHLITATGQRVTLRCSPRSGDLSVYWYQQSLDQGLQFLIQYYNGEERAKGNILERFSAQQFPDLHSELNLSSLELGDSALYFCASSVEGVSSQGAKEKLFFGSGTQLSVL.